This TCR beta chain was identified in a study of shared clonotypes between healthy human individuals. On the study more broadly: For every donor, three CD4 naive, three CD4 memory, two CD8 naive and one CD8 memory plates were used. The study, taken as a whole, reports: Non-shared clonotypes were found to have lower generation probabilities than the clonotypes that were shared by all four of the sorted-subset donors.

Naive CD8 isolation took CD45RO-negative cells positively selected for CCR7 and excluded terminally differentiated effector memory CD45RA+ cells. Every donor, a Caucasian adult, lived in Nashville, Tennessee. The V end lost 3 bases, the J end lost 2 bases, and 11 bases lay between the germline ends. This CDR3 comprises 14 residues. Germline V gives CDR1 LNHDA, CDR2 SQIVND (reference sequence). For this clone: Its antigen remains unknown.

Here immunoSEQ multiplex PCR was the method, and the copy in TCRdb shows in-frame clones only, minus some. The table records around 2,100,000 clones, around 96% of them present only once. This sequence was found in a man between 18 and 35 years old in good health. Sequenced sample: naive CD8+ T cells sorted from blood. The rearrangement joins TRBV19 to TRBJ2-7; the D gene is possibly TRBD1 (6 bases). CDR3 sequence: CASSMMPGAYEQYF. The DNA for the CDR3 is TGTGCCAGTAGTATGATGCCAGGGGCCTACGAGCAGTACTTC.